This T cell receptor (beta chain) was captured in a study of T cells in localized non-small cell lung cancer. This table comes from immunoSEQ multiplex PCR, and its TCRdb copy is limited to in-frame clones, with some not included. The table has 30,000 to 40,000 clones, over 65% seen once. Study conclusions and caveats: With higher T cell density in blood came longer overall survival. Median approximately 58 top-100 tumor clones were shared with paired adjacent lung. Without multi-region sequencing, intratumor heterogeneity could not be excluded.

Trimming stripped 0 bases from V and 1 base from J, with 7 bases between. Looked up from germline, CDR1 is SGHNT and CDR2 is YYREEE (reference sequence). This CDR3 contains 14 residues. Concerning this clone: Its antigen remains unidentified.

The V call is TRBV5-4, the J call TRBJ1-1, with TRBD1 as a possible D gene (5 bases). The material was peripheral blood, obtained before any cancer treatment. This receptor was taken from a male donor aged 60 or over with stage II squamous cell lung carcinoma. Here the CDR3 reads CASSLVQANTEAFF. In DNA, the CDR3 is TGTGCCAGCAGCTTGGTACAGGCGAACACTGAAGCTTTCTTT. Looking up the rest from reference TRBV5-4 and TRBJ1-1 gives the full variable domain: ETGVTQSPTHLIKTRGQQVTLRCSSQSGHNTVSWYQQALGQGPQFIFQYYREEENGRGNFPPRFSGLQFPNYSSELNVNALELDDSALYLCASSLVQANTEAFFGQGTRLTVV.